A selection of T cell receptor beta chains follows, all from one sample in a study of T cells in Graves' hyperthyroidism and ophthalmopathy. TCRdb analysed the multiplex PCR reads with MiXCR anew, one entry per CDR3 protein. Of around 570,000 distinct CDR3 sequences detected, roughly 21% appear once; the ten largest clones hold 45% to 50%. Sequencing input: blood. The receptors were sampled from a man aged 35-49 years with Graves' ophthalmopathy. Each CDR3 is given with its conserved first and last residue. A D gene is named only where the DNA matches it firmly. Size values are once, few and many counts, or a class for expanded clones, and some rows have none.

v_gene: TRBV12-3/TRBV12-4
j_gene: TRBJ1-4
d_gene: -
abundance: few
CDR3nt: TGTGCCAGCACCCAGACACCCCGTATTGAAAAACTGTTTTTT
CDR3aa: CASTQTPRIEKLFF

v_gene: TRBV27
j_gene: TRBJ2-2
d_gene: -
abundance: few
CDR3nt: TGTGCCAGCAGTTCCCGGCTCGAGGGCACCGGGGAGCTGTTTTTT
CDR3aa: CASSSRLEGTGELFF

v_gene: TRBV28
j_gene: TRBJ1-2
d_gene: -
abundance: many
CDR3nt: TGTGCCAGCAGTTATGGGGCTGGCTACACCTTC
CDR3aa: CASSYGAGYTF

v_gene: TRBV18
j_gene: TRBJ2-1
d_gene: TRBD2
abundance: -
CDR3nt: TGTGCCAGCTCACCACCTTTTTCGGGAGGAAGGTTCTTC
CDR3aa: CASSPPFSGGRFF

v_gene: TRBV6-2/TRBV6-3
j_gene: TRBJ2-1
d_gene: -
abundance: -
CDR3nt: TGTGCCAGCAGTTATTTCGGGGGCCCCTCGGTTGACAATGAGCAGTTCTTC
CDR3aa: CASSYFGGPSVDNEQFF

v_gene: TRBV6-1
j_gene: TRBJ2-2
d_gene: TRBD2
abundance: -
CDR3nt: TGTGCCAGCCGTAGGCGGGAGTTGAACACCGGGGAGCTGTTTTTT
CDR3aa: CASRRRELNTGELFF

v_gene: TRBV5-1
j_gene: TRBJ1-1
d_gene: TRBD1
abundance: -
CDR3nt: TGCGCCAGCAGATATTCGACAGGGGGCCACACTGAAGCTTTCTTT
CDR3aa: CASRYSTGGHTEAFF

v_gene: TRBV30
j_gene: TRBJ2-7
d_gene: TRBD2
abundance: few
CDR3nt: TGTGCCTGGGGGGGGGGGGATTACGAGCAGTACTTC
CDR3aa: CAWGGGDYEQYF

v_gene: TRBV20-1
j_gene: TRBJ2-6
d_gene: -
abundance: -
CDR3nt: TGCAGTGCTAGCGGGGCCCTGCGAGGGGCCAACGTCCTGACTTTC
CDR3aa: CSASGALRGANVLTF

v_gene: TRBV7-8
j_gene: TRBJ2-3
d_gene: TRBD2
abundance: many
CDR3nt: TGTGCCAGCAGTATTCCCGTCTCGGGGGAGGGGACAGATACGCAGTATTTT
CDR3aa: CASSIPVSGEGTDTQYF

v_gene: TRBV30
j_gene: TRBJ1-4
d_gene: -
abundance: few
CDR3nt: TGTGCCTGGAGTAATCCGGTGGGGAATGAAAAACTGTTTTTT
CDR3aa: CAWSNPVGNEKLFF

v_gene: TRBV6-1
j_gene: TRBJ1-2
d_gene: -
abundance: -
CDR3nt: TGTGCCAGCAGGGACAGCGCTGGGTATGGCTACACCTTC
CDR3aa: CASRDSAGYGYTF

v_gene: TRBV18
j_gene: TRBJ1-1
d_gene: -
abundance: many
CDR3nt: TGTGCCAGCTCGCTACAGATGAACACTGAAGCTTTCTTT
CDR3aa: CASSLQMNTEAFF

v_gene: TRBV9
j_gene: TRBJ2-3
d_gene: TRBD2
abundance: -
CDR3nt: TGTGCCAGCAGCGTCTCGGGGGGGGGAGGCATCGGTATCACAGATACGCAGTATTTT
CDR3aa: CASSVSGGGGIGITDTQYF

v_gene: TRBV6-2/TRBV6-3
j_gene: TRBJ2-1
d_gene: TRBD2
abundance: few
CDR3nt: TGTGCCGTGGGACTAGCGGACAATGAGCAGTTCTTC
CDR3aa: CAVGLADNEQFF

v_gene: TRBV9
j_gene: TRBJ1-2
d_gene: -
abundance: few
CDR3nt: TGTGCCAGCACCGAGGGGGGCTATGGCTACACCTTC
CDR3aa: CASTEGGYGYTF

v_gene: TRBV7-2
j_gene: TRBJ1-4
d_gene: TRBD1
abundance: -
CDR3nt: TGTGCCAGCAGCTGGGACAGGACGAATGAAAAACTGTTTTTT
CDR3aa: CASSWDRTNEKLFF

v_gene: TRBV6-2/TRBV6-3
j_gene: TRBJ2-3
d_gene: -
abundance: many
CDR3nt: TGTGCCAGCAGTTTCCGCCGGGGGGCCGCAACTCACACAGATACGCAGTATTTT
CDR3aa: CASSFRRGAATHTDTQYF

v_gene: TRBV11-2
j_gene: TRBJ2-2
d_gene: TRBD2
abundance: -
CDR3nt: TGTGCCAGCGGATACCCCCCTACCGGGACTAGCGGGAGAAACGGGGAGCTGTTTTTT
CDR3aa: CASGYPPTGTSGRNGELFF

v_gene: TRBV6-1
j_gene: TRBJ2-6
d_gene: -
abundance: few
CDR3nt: TGTGCCAGCAGTCCGACCTCGGGTACCGGGGCCAACGTCCTGACTTTC
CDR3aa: CASSPTSGTGANVLTF

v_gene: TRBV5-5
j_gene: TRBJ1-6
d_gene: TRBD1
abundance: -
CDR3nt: TGTGCCAGCAGCGTAGACAGGGCCCGGAATTCACCCCTCCACTTT
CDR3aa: CASSVDRARNSPLHF

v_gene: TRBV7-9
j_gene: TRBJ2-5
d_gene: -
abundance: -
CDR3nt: TGTGCCAGCAGCTCTGACTATACCCAAGAGACCCAGTACTTC
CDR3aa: CASSSDYTQETQYF

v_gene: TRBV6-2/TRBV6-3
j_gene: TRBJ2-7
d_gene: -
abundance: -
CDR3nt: TGTGCCAGCAGTTACTCGGTGATAGCCAACGAGCAGTACTTC
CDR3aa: CASSYSVIANEQYF

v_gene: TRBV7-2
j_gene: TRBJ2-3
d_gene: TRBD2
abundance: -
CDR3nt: TGTGCCAGCAGCTTAGCAGGGCCCACTGCGGTACCGGGGGGGGATACGCAGTATTTT
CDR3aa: CASSLAGPTAVPGGDTQYF

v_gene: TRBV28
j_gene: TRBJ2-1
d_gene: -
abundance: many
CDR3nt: TGTGCCAGCAGCCCGCCTGTCTCCTACAATGAGCAGTTCTTC
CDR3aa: CASSPPVSYNEQFF

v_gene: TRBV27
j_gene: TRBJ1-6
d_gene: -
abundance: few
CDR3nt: TGTGCCAGCAGGAGGGGTGGATTGGCCCTCCACTTT
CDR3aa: CASRRGGLALHF

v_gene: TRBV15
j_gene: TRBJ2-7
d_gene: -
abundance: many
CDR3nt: TGTGCCACCAGCAGAGATTTGGCTAGCAACGGGGGCTACGAGCAGTACTTC
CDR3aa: CATSRDLASNGGYEQYF

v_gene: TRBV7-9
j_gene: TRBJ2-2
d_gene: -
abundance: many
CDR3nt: TGTGCCAGCAGCTTGGGACGTACGGCCGGGGAGCTGTTTTTT
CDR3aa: CASSLGRTAGELFF

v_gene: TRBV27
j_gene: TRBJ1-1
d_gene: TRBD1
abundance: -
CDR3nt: TGTGCCAGCACCCCAGGGGGGGGCGCGACTGAAGCTTTCTTT
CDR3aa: CASTPGGGATEAFF

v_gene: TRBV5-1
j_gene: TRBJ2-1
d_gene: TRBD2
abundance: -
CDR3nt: TGCGCCAGCAGCTCTAGCGGGAGGGAAGATGAGCAGTTCTTC
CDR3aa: CASSSSGREDEQFF

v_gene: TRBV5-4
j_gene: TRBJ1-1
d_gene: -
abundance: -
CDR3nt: TGTGCCAGCAGCTTCAGGGGCGGTAGGAACACTGAAGCTTTCTTT
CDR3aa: CASSFRGGRNTEAFF

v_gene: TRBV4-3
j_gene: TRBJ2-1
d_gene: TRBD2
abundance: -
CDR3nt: TGCGCCAGCAGCCAGGCCTGGCGGGAGGTCGGGCATGAGCAGTTCTTC
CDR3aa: CASSQAWREVGHEQFF

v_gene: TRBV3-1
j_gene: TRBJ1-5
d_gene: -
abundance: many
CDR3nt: TGTGCCAGCAGCCAAGCCGATCAGCCCCAGCATTTT
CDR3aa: CASSQADQPQHF

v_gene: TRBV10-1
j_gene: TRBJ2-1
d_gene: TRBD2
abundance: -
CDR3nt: TGCGCCAGCACTAACGGACTAGCGGGAGTATCTAATGAGCAGTTCTTC
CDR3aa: CASTNGLAGVSNEQFF

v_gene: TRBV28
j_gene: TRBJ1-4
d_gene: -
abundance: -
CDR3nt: TGTGCCAGCAGTTTATTTGGGGGGGAGAGAGAAAAACTGTTTTTT
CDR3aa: CASSLFGGEREKLFF

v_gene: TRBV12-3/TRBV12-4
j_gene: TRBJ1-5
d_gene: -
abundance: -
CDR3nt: TGTGCCAGCAGGAAAACAGGTCCGAGCAATCAGCCCCAGCATTTT
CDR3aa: CASRKTGPSNQPQHF

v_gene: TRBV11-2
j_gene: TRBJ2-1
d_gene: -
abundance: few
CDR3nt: TGTGCCAGCAGCTTAGTGCGGGGAGTAAGACACAATGAGCAGTTCTTC
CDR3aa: CASSLVRGVRHNEQFF

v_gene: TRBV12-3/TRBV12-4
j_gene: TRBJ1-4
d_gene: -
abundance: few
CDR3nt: TGTGCCAGCAGTCCGGGGTCCCATGAAAAACTGTTTTTT
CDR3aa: CASSPGSHEKLFF

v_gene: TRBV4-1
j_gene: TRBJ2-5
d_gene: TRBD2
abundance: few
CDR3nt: TGCGCCAGCAGCCACCCCGGGGGGGTGGAGACCCAGTACTTC
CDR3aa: CASSHPGGVETQYF

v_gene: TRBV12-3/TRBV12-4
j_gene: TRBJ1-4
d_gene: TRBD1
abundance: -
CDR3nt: TGTGCCAGCAGTTCAGTCGACAGGGGGAGAAATGAAAAACTGTTTTTT
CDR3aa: CASSSVDRGRNEKLFF

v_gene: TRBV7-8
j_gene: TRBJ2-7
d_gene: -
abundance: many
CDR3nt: TGTGCCAGCAGCTTAGGTTGGCAGACCTACGAGCAGTACTTC
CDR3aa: CASSLGWQTYEQYF

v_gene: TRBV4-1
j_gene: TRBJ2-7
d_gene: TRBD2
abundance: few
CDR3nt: TGCGCCAGCAGCCAAACTAGCGGCGCCTACGAGCAGTACTTC
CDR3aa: CASSQTSGAYEQYF